These 15 T cell receptor beta chains were all obtained from the same sample, sequenced in a study of shared clonotypes between healthy human individuals (TCRdb year 2020). Library generation was performed with the immunoSEQ multiplex PCR assay. The table comes from immuneACCESS by way of TCRdb, which keeps in-frame sequences with V and J called. Part of the clones is missing from these tables; in studies checked, under half for an unresolved V gene and the rest for unknown reasons. The sample yields 1.6 million or so clones; approximately 98.5% were counted once. The ten most abundant clones make up 0.36% of the sample. Specimen: naive CD4+ T cells sorted from blood. The cell subset or site label, as the study defines it: CD45RA+ positively selected. The receptors here all came from a man aged 25-45 years in good health.

The chain links TRBV28 to TRBJ1-4, with TRBD1 matching 9 bases. The CDR3 is 16 residues long. Looked up from germline, CDR1 is MDHEN and CDR2 is SYDVKM. V shed 6 bases, J shed 8 bases, and the junction held 13 bases outside the gene matches. CDR3 region: CASSTVRTGVGEKLFF. The CDR3 coding sequence is TGTGCCAGCAGCACGGTCAGGACAGGGGTTGGGGAAAAACTGTTTTTT.

The rearrangement joins TRBV5-6 to TRBJ1-1; no definite D call. CDR3 length: 17 amino acids. V was shortened by 0 bases and J by 6 bases, with 21 bases between the two germline ends. Germline CDR1 and CDR2: SGHDT and YYEEEE. The CDR3 here is CASSLARQPLASPEAFF. The CDR3 DNA is TGTGCCAGCAGCTTGGCTCGGCAGCCCTTAGCGAGCCCTGAAGCTTTCTTT.

This chain connects TRBV10-3 to TRBJ2-3; TRBD2 aligns across 8 bases. Per the germline V gene, CDR1 is ENHRY and CDR2 is SYGVKD. Trimming cost V 6 bases and J 4 bases; bases outside gene matches: 9. The CDR3 has 15 residues. The CDR3 reads CAIRSLREEADTQYF. The CDR3 coding sequence is TGTGCCATCAGGTCACTGCGGGAGGAGGCAGATACGCAGTATTTT.

Concerning this clone: Other DNA sequences in the sample encode the same CDR3. This sequence joins TRBV18 and TRBJ1-3; no clear D. The V gene lost 6 bases and the J gene lost 1 base, with 10 bases spanning the gap. The germline gives CDR1 KGHSH, CDR2 LQKENI. This CDR3 comprises 14 residues. For the CDR3, the DNA is TGTGCCAGCTCCCCTACGGGTTCTGGAAACACCATATATTTT. This encodes CASSPTGSGNTIYF.

V usage is TRBV6-1 and J usage is TRBJ1-1; the D is unclear. The CDR3 spans 14 residues. Germline V lookup: CDR1 MNHNS, CDR2 SASEGT. V lost 6 bases, J lost 7 bases, and 18 bases lay in between. The CDR3 DNA is TGTGCCAGCAGCAGAATGGCTAGGGCTGATGAAGCTTTCTTT. This gives the protein CASSRMARADEAFF.

The rearrangement links TRBV6-1 to TRBJ1-5; D possibly corresponds to TRBD1 (5 bases). This CDR3 region has 15 residues. Germline V CDR1 and CDR2: MNHNS, SASEGT. Trimming shortened V by 4 bases and J by 0 bases, and 10 bases separated the two germline ends. This CDR3 reads CASSAGPYSNQPQHF. Written as DNA, the CDR3 is TGTGCCAGCAGTGCAGGGCCCTATAGCAATCAGCCCCAGCATTTT.

CDR3 protein: CASSQWTSLNEQFF. For the CDR3, the DNA is TGTGCCAGCAGTCAATGGACTAGTCTCAATGAGCAGTTCTTC. J is TRBJ2-1 and V is TRBV6-6; 7 bases are a match to TRBD2. The CDR3 totals 14 residues. The V and J ends lost 5 bases and 6 bases, in that order; junction bases with no gene match: 7. Germline CDR1 reads MNHNY; CDR2 reads SVGAGI (reference sequence).

This chain connects TRBV6-5 to TRBJ2-4; 10 bases fit TRBD2. There are 15 residues in the CDR3. Trimming at V came to 6 bases and at J to 8 bases, leaving 10 bases not matched to a gene. Per germline, CDR1 MNHEY and CDR2 SVGAGI. The CDR3 DNA reads TGTGCCAGCAGCGCGCTAGCGGGAGCGGCCGACATTCAGTACTTC. Protein product: CASSALAGAADIQYF.

This clone appeared once. This chain joins TRBV28 and TRBJ2-7; TRBD1 aligns across 8 bases. Germline V gives CDR1 MDHEN, CDR2 SYDVKM. V was pared by 6 bases and J by 2 bases, with 6 bases of the junction left unmatched. This CDR3 has 14 amino acids. CDR3 sequence (DNA): TGTGCCAGCAGCCGACAGGGGCTTCCCTACGAGCAGTACTTC. It specifies CASSRQGLPYEQYF.

V and J are TRBV2 and TRBJ2-5, with 11 bases that match TRBD2. V lost 7 bases and J lost 1; bases outside the gene matches: 17. Germline values: CDR1 SNHLY, CDR2 FYNNEI. The CDR3 has 19 amino acids. The CDR3 loop reads CASKVVRLAGGGGQETQYF. The CDR3 coding sequence is TGTGCCAGCAAGGTCGTAAGGCTAGCGGGAGGAGGGGGCCAAGAGACCCAGTACTTC.

This clone was recorded once. The rearrangement links TRBV5-1 to TRBJ2-1; tentatively, D is TRBD1 (5 bases). The V end was cut by 4 bases, the J end by 10 bases, with 15 bases between. The CDR3 is 13 residues long. Germline V gene data show CDR1 as SGHRS and CDR2 as YFSETQ. DNA of the CDR3: TGCGCCAGCAGCCCGGACGGCCAGGGAGAGCAGTTCTTC. Amino acids: CASSPDGQGEQFF. Full variable domain (rest looked up from reference TRBV5-1 and TRBJ2-1): KAGVTQTPRYLIKTRGQQVTLSCSPISGHRSVSWYQQTPGQGLQFLFEYFSETQRNKGNFPGRFSGRQFSNSRSEMNVSTLELGDSALYLCASSPDGQGEQFFGPGTRLTVL.

The J gene is TRBJ2-1, the V gene TRBV7-2, with TRBD1 as a possible D gene (6 bases). CDR1 is SGHTA and CDR2 is FQGNSA in the germline V gene. V lost 5 bases and J lost 8, with 16 bases in between. This CDR3 region has 14 residues. Here the CDR3 reads CASSPGQITDEQFF. The CDR3, as DNA: TGTGCCAGCAGCCCCGGACAGATCACGGATGAGCAGTTCTTC.

The chain recombines TRBV7-2 with TRBJ1-2; D is ambiguous. There are 15 residues in the CDR3. Per the germline V gene, CDR1 is SGHTA and CDR2 is FQGNSA. The V and J ends lost 5 bases and 4 bases respectively, with 17 bases between them. The CDR3 bases are TGTGCCAGCAGCCGCCCGGGCGCAGAGATCTATGGCTACACCTTC. Amino acid sequence: CASSRPGAEIYGYTF.

The V and J genes are TRBV7-2 and TRBJ2-6, with D unclear. Trimming removed 6 bases from V and 4 bases from J, with 19 bases in between. The length of the CDR3 is 17 residues. Germline loops: CDR1 SGHTA, CDR2 FQGNSA. This CDR3 is CASRRAGRYSGANVLTF. Here the CDR3 DNA reads TGTGCCAGCAGACGGGCTGGCAGATACTCGGGGGCCAACGTCCTGACTTTC. Full variable domain (missing parts from reference TRBV7-2 and TRBJ2-6): GAGVSQSPSNKVTEKGKDVELRCDPISGHTALYWYRQSLGQGLEFLIYFQGNSAPDKSGLPSDRFSAERTGGSVSTLTIQRTQQEDSAVYLCASRRAGRYSGANVLTFGAGSRLTVL.

The chain couples TRBV9 to TRBJ2-1, with D maybe TRBD2 (6 bases). V lost 3 bases, J lost 5 bases, and 18 bases lay in between. Per germline, CDR1 SGDLS and CDR2 YYNGEE. This CDR3 has 16 residues. The CDR3 loop reads CASSDPSARGDNEQFF. For the CDR3, the DNA is TGTGCCAGCAGCGATCCTAGCGCGCGTGGCGACAATGAGCAGTTCTTC.